The source of this TCR beta chain is a study of blood T cell repertoires in COVID-19. The V end was cut by 5 bases, the J end by 7 bases, with 15 bases between. CDR3 size: 15 residues. CDR1 SEHNR and CDR2 FQNEAQ come from the germline V gene (reference sequence). This clone occurred a few times. In the authors' methods: Estimated nucleated cell counts came from reference gene primer amplification. Only in-frame clones appear in the TCRdb table, and some are missing; sequencing was by immunoSEQ multiplex PCR. V, J and clone size were drawn from that table, and D and trimming were deduced from the DNA. The table shows under 30,000 clones, with around 96% occurring only once.

Material for sequencing was peripheral blood. The rearrangement links TRBV7-9 to TRBJ1-6, with D possibly matching TRBD1 (6 bases). The TCR was taken from a human donor with active COVID-19. The donor label of this sample is uncertain. The CDR3 loop reads CASSPPGVGNSPLHF. CDR3 DNA sequence: TGTGCCAGCAGCCCACCAGGGGTCGGCAATTCACCCCTCCACTTT.